A selection of T cell receptor beta chains follows, all from one sample in a study of blood T cell repertoires in COVID-19. Generated by immunoSEQ multiplex PCR, the TCRdb table keeps only in-frame clones and is missing some. The sample has 250,000 to 300,000 clones; roughly 91% are singletons. The sequencing sample was made of peripheral blood. Every receptor here comes from a woman between 25 and 40 years old with COVID-19, enrolled during active disease. CDR3s include the opening cysteine and the closing phenylalanine or tryptophan. Fields, in order: V gene, D gene, clone size, J gene, CDR3 protein, CDR3 DNA. The D gene is left open where the match is weak. Rows may omit the clone size; those that give it use once, few, many or a size class.

V gene: TRBV5-6; D gene: TRBD2; clone size: NA; J gene: TRBJ2-5; CDR3 protein: CASRPGGPRLETQYF; CDR3 DNA: TGTGCCAGCAGACCGGGGGGGCCTCGTTTAGAGACCCAGTACTTC
V gene: TRBV3-1/TRBV3-2; D gene: NA; clone size: NA; J gene: TRBJ2-1; CDR3 protein: CASSQGGSRFF; CDR3 DNA: TGTGCCAGCAGCCAAGGCGGTTCGCGTTTCTTC
V gene: TRBV11-2; D gene: NA; clone size: NA; J gene: TRBJ2-2; CDR3 protein: CASSPGRRGTGELFF; CDR3 DNA: TGTGCCAGCAGCCCCGGACGGAGGGGAACCGGGGAGCTGTTTTTT
V gene: TRBV5-6; D gene: TRBD1; clone size: NA; J gene: TRBJ2-5; CDR3 protein: CASSQGVSQYF; CDR3 DNA: TGTGCCAGCAGCCAGGGGGTGTCCCAGTACTTC
V gene: TRBV5-5; D gene: TRBD1; clone size: NA; J gene: TRBJ1-1; CDR3 protein: CASSLGRQGSAFF; CDR3 DNA: TGTGCCAGCAGCTTGGGGAGACAGGGGTCGGCTTTCTTT
V gene: TRBV6-6; D gene: NA; clone size: NA; J gene: TRBJ2-2; CDR3 protein: CASSYLEGGTGELFF; CDR3 DNA: TGTGCCAGCAGTTACTTAGAGGGTGGCACCGGGGAGCTGTTTTTT
V gene: TRBV13; D gene: NA; clone size: NA; J gene: TRBJ2-7; CDR3 protein: CASSAFGAEQYF; CDR3 DNA: TGTGCCAGCAGCGCCTTTGGGGCCGAGCAGTACTTC
V gene: TRBV14; D gene: NA; clone size: NA; J gene: TRBJ1-3; CDR3 protein: CASSQAGGNTIYF; CDR3 DNA: TGTGCCAGCAGCCAAGCCGGTGGAAACACCATATATTTT
V gene: TRBV5-1; D gene: NA; clone size: NA; J gene: TRBJ1-2; CDR3 protein: CASSFGGPANYGYTF; CDR3 DNA: TGCGCCAGCAGCTTCGGGGGACCCGCTAACTATGGCTACACCTTC
V gene: TRBV28; D gene: NA; clone size: NA; J gene: TRBJ1-5; CDR3 protein: CASSQGGDQPQHF; CDR3 DNA: TGTGCCAGCAGCCAGGGAGGGGATCAGCCCCAGCATTTT
V gene: TRBV4-1; D gene: TRBD2; clone size: few; J gene: TRBJ2-2; CDR3 protein: CASSYVLAGDTGELFF; CDR3 DNA: TGCGCCAGCAGCTACGTTCTAGCGGGGGACACCGGGGAGCTGTTTTTT
V gene: TRBV4-2; D gene: NA; clone size: NA; J gene: TRBJ1-6; CDR3 protein: CASSQEPGAENSPLHF; CDR3 DNA: TGTGCCAGCAGCCAAGAACCAGGGGCGGAAAATTCACCCCTCCACTTT
V gene: TRBV6-5; D gene: TRBD1; clone size: once; J gene: TRBJ2-7; CDR3 protein: CASRLPGTGPYEQYF; CDR3 DNA: TGTGCCAGCAGACTCCCCGGGACAGGCCCCTACGAGCAGTACTTC
V gene: TRBV19; D gene: TRBD2; clone size: NA; J gene: TRBJ2-3; CDR3 protein: CASSIDYALAGTSTYTQYF; CDR3 DNA: TGTGCCAGTAGTATAGATTACGCGCTAGCGGGGACCAGCACATATACGCAGTATTTT
V gene: TRBV19; D gene: TRBD1; clone size: NA; J gene: TRBJ1-1; CDR3 protein: CASDSGGSSEAFF; CDR3 DNA: TGTGCCAGTGACTCAGGGGGCTCTTCTGAAGCTTTCTTT
V gene: TRBV9; D gene: NA; clone size: NA; J gene: TRBJ2-2; CDR3 protein: CASTMNTGELFF; CDR3 DNA: TGTGCCAGTACTATGAACACCGGGGAGCTGTTTTTT
V gene: TRBV29-1; D gene: NA; clone size: NA; J gene: TRBJ1-1; CDR3 protein: CSVEALSNTEAFF; CDR3 DNA: TGCAGCGTTGAAGCCCTGTCGAACACTGAAGCTTTCTTT
V gene: TRBV5-1; D gene: NA; clone size: NA; J gene: TRBJ2-2; CDR3 protein: CASSLRRGTLTGELFF; CDR3 DNA: TGCGCCAGCAGCTTGAGGCGGGGGACACTCACCGGGGAGCTGTTTTTT
V gene: TRBV7-2; D gene: NA; clone size: NA; J gene: TRBJ2-2; CDR3 protein: CASSYRSGTGELFF; CDR3 DNA: TGTGCCAGCAGCTATAGGTCGGGCACCGGGGAGCTGTTTTTT
V gene: TRBV4-1; D gene: NA; clone size: NA; J gene: TRBJ1-2; CDR3 protein: CASSQDAKGGFGAGYTF; CDR3 DNA: TGCGCCAGCAGCCAAGATGCGAAGGGAGGGTTTGGAGCTGGCTACACCTTC
V gene: TRBV4-2; D gene: NA; clone size: NA; J gene: TRBJ1-4; CDR3 protein: CASSEDWETNEKLFF; CDR3 DNA: TGTGCCAGCAGCGAGGACTGGGAAACTAATGAAAAACTGTTTTTT
V gene: TRBV6-5; D gene: TRBD1; clone size: NA; J gene: TRBJ1-1; CDR3 protein: CASSIITGGTEAFF; CDR3 DNA: TGTGCCAGCAGCATCATCACAGGGGGCACTGAAGCTTTCTTT
V gene: TRBV6-2/TRBV6-3; D gene: NA; clone size: NA; J gene: TRBJ1-3; CDR3 protein: CASSYYVQSENIYF; CDR3 DNA: TGTGCCAGCAGTTATTATGTACAGTCTGAGAACATATATTTT
V gene: TRBV11-1; D gene: NA; clone size: few; J gene: TRBJ2-7; CDR3 protein: CASSRTGTLSYEQYF; CDR3 DNA: TGTGCCAGCAGCCGAACCGGGACATTGTCCTACGAGCAGTACTTC
V gene: TRBV7-9; D gene: TRBD1; clone size: NA; J gene: TRBJ2-5; CDR3 protein: CASSSGQAGLRETQYF; CDR3 DNA: TGTGCCAGCAGCTCCGGACAGGCAGGGTTACGAGAGACCCAGTACTTC
V gene: TRBV27; D gene: TRBD1; clone size: NA; J gene: TRBJ1-1; CDR3 protein: CASSLGQEAFF; CDR3 DNA: TGTGCCAGCAGTTTGGGACAGGAAGCTTTCTTT
V gene: TRBV11-2; D gene: TRBD2; clone size: NA; J gene: TRBJ2-1; CDR3 protein: CASSLVRGGTYNEQFF; CDR3 DNA: TGTGCCAGCAGCTTAGTGCGGGGGGGAACCTACAATGAGCAGTTCTTC
V gene: TRBV30; D gene: NA; clone size: NA; J gene: TRBJ1-2; CDR3 protein: CAWETEQYGYTF; CDR3 DNA: TGTGCCTGGGAAACAGAACAGTATGGCTACACCTTC
V gene: TRBV2; D gene: NA; clone size: once; J gene: TRBJ2-3; CDR3 protein: CASSLTDTQYF; CDR3 DNA: TGTGCCAGCAGTCTCACAGATACGCAGTATTTT
V gene: TRBV6-1; D gene: TRBD2; clone size: NA; J gene: TRBJ2-1; CDR3 protein: CASSASGTRLGDEQFF; CDR3 DNA: TGTGCCAGCAGTGCCTCCGGGACTAGATTGGGGGATGAGCAGTTCTTC
V gene: TRBV25-1; D gene: TRBD1; clone size: NA; J gene: TRBJ1-3; CDR3 protein: CASSPRDRVWNTIYF; CDR3 DNA: TGTGCCAGCAGTCCCCGGGACAGGGTATGGAACACCATATATTTT
V gene: TRBV6-6; D gene: TRBD1; clone size: NA; J gene: TRBJ1-6; CDR3 protein: CASSIPGQGNSPLHF; CDR3 DNA: TGTGCCAGCAGTATCCCGGGACAGGGGAATTCACCCCTCCACTTT
V gene: TRBV19; D gene: NA; clone size: NA; J gene: TRBJ2-7; CDR3 protein: CASSILVGVGYEQYF; CDR3 DNA: TGTGCCAGTAGTATTTTGGTAGGGGTTGGTTACGAGCAGTACTTC
V gene: TRBV19; D gene: TRBD2; clone size: NA; J gene: TRBJ2-5; CDR3 protein: CASSPRGVETQYF; CDR3 DNA: TGTGCCAGTAGTCCGCGGGGGGTTGAGACCCAGTACTTC